These 20 T cell receptor beta chains originate from one sample sequenced in a study of blood T cell repertoires in COVID-19. Clones were sequenced by immunoSEQ multiplex PCR, and TCRdb holds only the in-frame ones, with some missing. Of roughly 380,000 clones in the sample, more than 65% were seen once. Material for sequencing was peripheral blood. Receptor source: a human donor with acute or convalescent COVID-19. The donor label of this sample is uncertain.

The CDR3 sequence: CASSLSLPSLPDRSTDTQYF. The CDR3 DNA is TGTGCCAGCAGCTTATCGCTCCCCTCCCTCCCCGACAGAAGCACAGATACGCAGTATTTT. This chain connects TRBV7-8 to TRBJ2-3, with D possibly being TRBD1 (5 bases). This CDR3 contains 20 residues. With 2 bases removed from V and 0 bases from J, the gap between germline ends came to 24 bases. Germline V gene lookup returns CDR1 SGHVS and CDR2 FQNEAQ.

The chain combines TRBV4-2 with TRBJ2-1, with 10 bases that match TRBD2. CDR3 length equals 15 residues. Trimming cost V 1 base and J 6 bases; bases outside gene matches: 3. Germline lookup yields CDR1 LGHNA and CDR2 YNFKEQ. The CDR3 DNA reads TGTGCCAGCAGCCAAGGTCTAGCGGGAGTCAATGAGCAGTTCTTC. As protein: CASSQGLAGVNEQFF.

The chain uses TRBV4-2 and TRBJ2-2; 7 bases map to TRBD1. The V gene end was trimmed by 1 base and the J gene end by 1 base; junction bases not matched to a gene: 0. The CDR3 runs to 15 residues. Looked up from germline, CDR1 is LGHNA and CDR2 is YNFKEQ. In nucleotides, the CDR3 is TGTGCCAGCAGCCAAGGGACAGGGAACACCGGGGAGCTGTTTTTT. Translation: CASSQGTGNTGELFF.

The gene calls are TRBV27 and TRBJ1-4; D is possibly TRBD1 (5 bases). Trimming cost V 6 bases and J 10 bases, with 21 bases left between them. Germline V lookup: CDR1 MNHEY, CDR2 SMNVEV (reference sequence). The length of the CDR3 is 15 residues. The CDR3 sequence: CASSPQEGVERKLFF. DNA for the CDR3: TGTGCCAGCAGCCCTCAGGAAGGGGTAGAGCGAAAACTGTTTTTT.

This chain uses TRBV15 with TRBJ2-3, with a tentative D call TRBD2 (5 bases). Germline lookup yields CDR1 LNHNV and CDR2 YYDKDF (reference sequence). CDR3 length equals 15 residues. V was pared by 0 bases and J by 3 bases, with 10 bases between. The DNA of the CDR3 is TGTGCCACCAGCAGAGAAGGGAGAACTACAGATACGCAGTATTTT. Residues: CATSREGRTTDTQYF.

This clone was seen more than once but under ten times. The V gene is TRBV23-1, the J gene TRBJ2-7; TRBD2 matches at 7 bases. TRBV23-1 qualifies as an ORF whose function is uncertain. The CDR3 spans 13 residues. Losses at the gene ends were 8 bases for V and 5 bases for J; bases not matched to a gene: 9. Here the CDR3 reads CASRIREGDEQYF. CDR3 in DNA: TGCGCCAGCCGAATTAGGGAGGGCGACGAGCAGTACTTC.

The chain carries TRBV27 and TRBJ2-3, with 8 bases fitting TRBD2. V lost 7 bases to trimming and J lost 7 bases; unmatched junction nucleotides: 13. The CDR3 is made up of 15 amino acids. Germline V gives CDR1 MNHEY, CDR2 SMNVEV (reference sequence). CDR3 loop: CASTPSSGAPYTQYF. The CDR3, as DNA: TGTGCCAGCACCCCCAGTAGCGGGGCGCCGTATACGCAGTATTTT.

This rearrangement joins TRBV28 to TRBJ1-1; D is uncertain. This CDR3 contains 13 residues. The germline V gene has CDR1 MDHEN and CDR2 SYDVKM. V was pared by 8 bases and J by 3 bases, with 13 bases between. In DNA form, the CDR3 reads TGTGCCAGCCGGGTGATGGCTTACACTGAAGCTTTCTTT. Its translation: CASRVMAYTEAFF. Looking up the rest from reference TRBV28 and TRBJ1-1 gives the full variable domain: DVKVTQSSRYLVKRTGEKVFLECVQDMDHENMFWYRQDPGLGLRLIYFSYDVKMKEKGDIPEGYSVSREKKERFSLILESASTNQTSMYLCASRVMAYTEAFFGQGTRLTVV.

This chain uses TRBV11-2 with TRBJ2-6, with D uncertain. The CDR3 loop spans 14 amino acids. CDR1 and CDR2 (germline): SGHAT, FQNNGV. Trimming removed 1 base at V and 2 bases at J, with 3 bases between. Here the CDR3 DNA reads TGTGCCAGCAGCTTAGCGGCTGGGGCCAACGTCCTGACTTTC. This sequence encodes CASSLAAGANVLTF.

The rearrangement links TRBV7-8 to TRBJ1-1; 8 bases map to TRBD1. Trimming cost V 2 bases and J 11 bases; bases outside gene matches: 13. The germline V gene has CDR1 SGHVS and CDR2 FQNEAQ. This CDR3 has 15 amino acids. In DNA, the CDR3 is TGTGCCAGCAGCTTAACCCTCGGACAGGGTTTAGTGGCTTTCTTT. Its protein is CASSLTLGQGLVAFF. The full variable domain, in which reference TRBV7-8 and TRBJ1-1 provide the parts outside the CDR3, is GAGVSQSPRYKVAKRGQDVALRCDPISGHVSLFWYQQALGQGPEFLTYFQNEAQLDKSGLPSDRFFAERPEGSVSTLKIQRTQQEDSAVYLCASSLTLGQGLVAFFGQGTRLTVV.

The chain has TRBV5-1 and TRBJ1-1; D is possibly TRBD1 (6 bases). The V end lost 6 bases, the J end lost 1 base, and 13 bases lay between the germline ends. Germline CDR1 and CDR2: SGHRS and YFSETQ. This CDR3 has 14 residues. This chain's CDR3 is CASTRGTSNTEAFF. CDR3 nucleotide sequence: TGCGCCAGCACGAGGGGGACCTCGAACACTGAAGCTTTCTTT.

This clone occurred a few times. V is TRBV25-1 and J is TRBJ1-2, with 7 bases lining up with TRBD1. Germline CDR1 and CDR2: MGHDK and SYGVNS. After removal of 5 bases from V and 5 bases from J, the junction contained 5 bases not matched to a gene. This CDR3 spans 13 amino acids. The CDR3 region is CASSRTGIYGYTF. CDR3 nucleotide sequence: TGTGCCAGCAGTAGGACAGGTATATATGGCTACACCTTC.

The sample holds a few counts of this clone. The chain links TRBV27 to TRBJ1-2; no clear D. Germline CDR1 reads MNHEY; CDR2 reads SMNVEV (reference sequence). The CDR3 is 15 amino acids. V lost 6 bases and J 2 bases, leaving 16 bases between the germline ends. CDR3 sequence: CASSPAPGFNYGYTF. CDR3 sequence (DNA): TGTGCCAGCAGCCCTGCCCCGGGGTTCAACTATGGCTACACCTTC.

This chain uses TRBV5-1 with TRBJ2-3; no definite D call. CDR3 length: 14 residues. V was pared by 4 bases and J by 2 bases, with 11 bases between. The germline V gene has CDR1 SGHRS and CDR2 YFSETQ. This chain's CDR3 is CASSRDTPTDTQYF. CDR3 in DNA: TGCGCCAGCAGCCGCGACACACCCACAGATACGCAGTATTTT.

The chain joins TRBV7-9 to TRBJ2-2; 14 nucleotides agree with TRBD2. The CDR3 contains 18 residues. Germline CDR1 is SEHNR and CDR2 is FQNEAQ (reference sequence). V was pared by 2 bases and J by 5 bases, with 7 bases of the junction left unmatched. This CDR3 is CASSLWVGTSGRTGELFF. Written as DNA, the CDR3 is TGTGCCAGCAGCTTATGGGTCGGGACTAGCGGGAGAACCGGGGAGCTGTTTTTT.

The genes are TRBV7-2 and TRBJ2-4; TRBD1 is a possible D gene (6 bases). CDR3 length: 13 amino acids. CDR1 is SGHTA, CDR2 FQGNSA, per germline. V dropped 5 bases and J dropped 7 bases, with 12 bases sitting between them. CDR3 residues: CASSQLRGNIQYF. The CDR3 DNA reads TGTGCCAGCAGCCAACTCAGGGGCAACATTCAGTACTTC.

This chain connects TRBV19 to TRBJ1-3; possible D gene TRBD1, 5 bases. Germline V lookup: CDR1 LNHDA, CDR2 SQIVND (reference sequence). CDR3 size: 13 residues. Trimming cost V 6 bases and J 4 bases, with 10 bases left between them. The CDR3 region has the DNA TGTGCCAGTAGACAGGCGGGAGGAAACACCATATATTTT. It specifies CASRQAGGNTIYF.

V is TRBV9 and J is TRBJ2-5, with TRBD2 identical over 7 bases. CDR1 is SGDLS and CDR2 is YYNGEE in the germline V gene. The CDR3 covers 15 residues. Trimming at V came to 0 bases and at J to 1 base, leaving 3 bases not matched to a gene. The CDR3 is CASSVDSGFQETQYF. CDR3 nucleotides: TGTGCCAGCAGCGTAGATAGCGGGTTCCAAGAGACCCAGTACTTC.

Points on this clone: The sample carries other DNA sequences with the same CDR3. The genes are TRBV29-1 and TRBJ2-5; 7 bases are shared with TRBD2. Germline V gene data show CDR1 as SQVTM and CDR2 as ANQGSEA. The CDR3 runs to 13 residues. The ends lost 2 bases at V and 4 bases at J; junction bases unmatched: 4. The CDR3 nucleotides are TGCAGCGTTGAAATGGGGAGGGGAGAGACCCAGTACTTC. It specifies CSVEMGRGETQYF.

The chain has TRBV27 and TRBJ1-5; TRBD1 agrees at 7 bases. The CDR3 loop spans 17 amino acids. After removal of 5 bases from V and 2 bases from J, the junction contained 12 bases not matched to a gene. CDR1 MNHEY and CDR2 SMNVEV come from the germline V gene (reference sequence). The CDR3 is CASSRIQGVIGNQPQHF. CDR3 in DNA: TGTGCCAGCAGTAGGATCCAGGGGGTTATTGGCAATCAGCCCCAGCATTTT.